This is a list of T cell receptor beta chains from one sample in a study of regulatory T cells in long-lasting Graves disease. TCRdb itself ran the multiplex PCR reads through MiXCR, one entry per CDR3 protein. Of roughly 510,000 distinct CDR3 sequences listed, roughly a sixth are singletons. Separately, the same data were catalogued under a study of T cells in Graves' hyperthyroidism and ophthalmopathy.

This sample comprised peripheral blood mononuclear cells (PBMCs), obtained at new diagnosis, from a patient treated with antithyroid drugs. Every receptor here comes from a man aged 18 to 30 with Graves disease. Both conserved end residues are part of each CDR3. D genes are given only for firm matches. Size tells how often a clone was seen (once, few, many) or the class of an expanded clone, and some rows leave it out.

d_gene	len	v_gene	j_gene	abundance	CDR3nt	CDR3aa
NA	14	TRBV6-1	TRBJ2-5	few	TGTGCCAGCAGTCTCAAGACACGCCAAGAGACCCAGTACTTC	CASSLKTRQETQYF
NA	16	TRBV3-1	TRBJ2-3	many	TGTGCCAGCAGCCAAGAAGAGCGGAGGCGCACAGATACGCAGTATTTT	CASSQEERRRTDTQYF
NA	13	TRBV11-2	TRBJ1-1	many	TGTGCCAGCGACCCTATGGGGGACACTGAAGCTTTCTTT	CASDPMGDTEAFF
NA	11	TRBV20-1	TRBJ2-1	many	TGCAGTGCTAGCAGGACTGACGAGCAGTTCTTC	CSASRTDEQFF
NA	14	TRBV19	TRBJ2-5	NA	TGTGCCAGTAGTACGCAGGGGGGCAGCGAGACCCAGTACTTC	CASSTQGGSETQYF
TRBD1	14	TRBV5-1	TRBJ2-7	few	TGCGCCAGCAGTTGGGCAGGGGGCTCCTTCGAGCAGTACTTC	CASSWAGGSFEQYF
TRBD2	11	TRBV6-2/TRBV6-3	TRBJ2-3	few	TGTGCCAGCAGTAATAGCGGGACGCAGTATTTT	CASSNSGTQYF
NA	17	TRBV20-1	TRBJ1-6	NA	TGCAGTGCTAGAGAGGCAACTGCAAGCTCCTATAATTCACCCCTCCACTTT	CSAREATASSYNSPLHF
TRBD2	16	TRBV29-1	TRBJ2-1	NA	TGCAGCGTTGAAGATCATAGCGGGAACTCCTACAATGAGCAGTTCTTC	CSVEDHSGNSYNEQFF
NA	11	TRBV20-1	TRBJ2-1	NA	TGCAGTGCTAGAAAGCGGAATGAGCAGTTCTTC	CSARKRNEQFF
TRBD1	16	TRBV7-9	TRBJ1-2	few	TGTGCCAGCACCCCAATGGGACAGGGGGGTAACTATGGCTACACCTTC	CASTPMGQGGNYGYTF
TRBD1	15	TRBV6-2/TRBV6-3	TRBJ1-2	many	TGTGCCAGCAGTATTTCCGGGACAGGGGGTGTCGGCTACACCTTC	CASSISGTGGVGYTF